Included here is one T cell receptor (beta chain) sequence, with context. Its target is not known. Every TCR library drew on approximately 3.5 ug of total RNA. Each CDR3 protein gets one entry in TCRdb, which reprocessed the 5' RACE reads and gives no DNA. Here the sample table reports 150,000 to 200,000 distinct CDR3 sequences. This sample is drawn from a study of monozygotic twins with inflammatory bowel disease. Study-wide points: The authors could not tell different T cell subtypes apart. Extra variability in the repertoires of patients may have come from differing immunosuppressive treatments.

Sequencing was carried out using blood. This TCR was sampled from a human donor with ulcerative colitis or Crohn's disease, or a healthy co-twin of an affected twin (not recorded which).

CDR3 sequence reads: CASSLLSLATTYNEQFF. The chain employs TRBV12-3 or TRBV12-4 and TRBJ2-1; absent DNA, TCRdb's TRBD2 call cannot be checked. This CDR3 region has 17 residues.